Listed here are 23 T cell receptor beta chains from one sample, sequenced in a study of blood T cell repertoires in COVID-19. Some clones are missing from TCRdb's copy, which holds only in-frame ones; the method was immunoSEQ multiplex PCR. The sample has around 220,000 clones; around 83% are singletons. The sequenced material came from peripheral blood. The receptors derive from a woman of 80 years or more with COVID-19, enrolled during active disease.

This rearrangement joins TRBV5-6 to TRBJ2-3; possible D gene TRBD2, 6 bases. This CDR3 is 15 amino acids long. Germline CDR1 reads SGHDT; CDR2 reads YYEEEE. V was cut by 4 bases and J by 1 base, with 13 bases left in between. Here the CDR3 DNA reads TGTGCCAGCAGCCCGGGGCGGGGTCGCACAGATACGCAGTATTTT. The encoded protein is CASSPGRGRTDTQYF.

This clone was observed once. The chain links TRBV24-1 to TRBJ1-2, with a possible D match to TRBD1 (5 bases). The CDR3 runs to 13 residues. The germline gives CDR1 KGHDR, CDR2 SFDVKD. V dropped 6 bases and J dropped 0 bases, with 7 bases sitting between them. This CDR3 is CATSRGSNYGYTF. CDR3 coding DNA: TGTGCCACCAGTAGGGGTTCTAACTATGGCTACACCTTC.

The chain is built from TRBV6-4 and TRBJ1-1; tentatively, D is TRBD1 (6 bases). Per the germline V gene, CDR1 is MRHNA and CDR2 is SNTAGT. The V gene lost 5 bases and the J gene lost 3 bases, with 10 bases spanning the gap. The CDR3 loop spans 13 amino acids. This chain's CDR3 is CASSSGQHTEAFF. CDR3 nucleotides: TGTGCCAGCAGTTCCGGACAGCACACTGAAGCTTTCTTT.

This rearrangement joins TRBV2 to TRBJ2-5, with 7 bases matching TRBD1. Germline values: CDR1 SNHLY, CDR2 FYNNEI. The CDR3 length is 15 residues. J was trimmed by 1 base and V by 8 bases; bases with no gene match: 10. CDR3: CASPNPRTGQETQYF. The DNA of the CDR3 is TGTGCCAGCCCGAACCCCAGGACAGGCCAAGAGACCCAGTACTTC.

The CDR3 DNA reads as TGTGCCTGGAGTGCTGGGAGGGCTAGCAATCAGCCCCAGCATTTT. Its translation is CAWSAGRASNQPQHF. The chain has TRBV30 and TRBJ1-5; D remains ambiguous. The CDR3 contains 15 residues. The germline V and J ends were trimmed by 1 base and 0 bases, with 10 bases remaining between them. From germline, CDR1 is GTSNPN and CDR2 SVGIG (reference sequence).

The chain employs TRBV18 and TRBJ1-2, with D possibly TRBD1 on 5 matching bases. The CDR3 sequence is 16 residues long. V lost 3 bases to trimming and J lost 6 bases, with 20 bases between them. Looked up from germline, CDR1 is KGHSH and CDR2 is LQKENI. The CDR3 reads CASSPPGLRLGDGYTF. The CDR3 nucleotides are TGTGCCAGCTCACCTCCGGGACTACGACTGGGGGATGGCTACACCTTC. Based on the CDR3 plus reference TRBV18 and TRBJ1-2, the full variable domain is NAGVMQNPRHLVRRRGQEARLRCSPMKGHSHVYWYRQLPEEGLKFMVYLQKENIIDESGMPKERFSAEFPKEGPSILRIQQVVRGDSAAYFCASSPPGLRLGDGYTFGSGTRLTVV.

CDR3 in amino acids: CASTGLAGLETQYF. The CDR3 DNA reads as TGCGCCAGCACGGGACTAGCGGGCCTAGAGACCCAGTACTTC. The V call is TRBV5-1, the J call TRBJ2-5; TRBD2 matches 12 bases. The CDR3 runs 14 residues. CDR1 and CDR2 (germline): SGHRS, YFSETQ. Trimming at V came to 6 bases and at J to 4 bases, leaving 4 bases not matched to a gene.

The genes are TRBV19 and TRBJ2-7, with 9 bases that match TRBD1. Germline CDR1 LNHDA, CDR2 SQIVND (reference sequence). V lost 3 bases, J lost 2 bases, and 5 bases stayed unmatched. This CDR3 comprises 15 residues. The CDR3 sequence: CASSITGGPTYEQYF. For the CDR3, the DNA is TGTGCCAGTAGTATTACAGGGGGCCCTACCTACGAGCAGTACTTC.

The J gene is TRBJ1-4, the V gene TRBV11-2; unclear D gene. This CDR3 contains 15 residues. Germline CDR1 is SGHAT and CDR2 is FQNNGV. V shed 4 bases and J shed 3 bases, with 12 bases lying between them. CDR3 in amino acids: CASSSSVGSNEKLFF. CDR3 nucleotide sequence: TGTGCCAGCAGCTCAAGTGTGGGCTCTAATGAAAAACTGTTTTTT. Variable domain in full (rest from reference TRBV11-2 and TRBJ1-4): EAGVAQSPRYKIIEKRQSVAFWCNPISGHATLYWYQQILGQGPKLLIQFQNNGVVDDSQLPKDRFSAERLKGVDSTLKIQPAKLEDSAVYLCASSSSVGSNEKLFFGSGTQLSVL.

The chain joins TRBV10-3 to TRBJ1-2; 7 nucleotides match TRBD1. The germline V gene encodes CDR1 ENHRY and CDR2 SYGVKD. CDR3 length: 15 amino acids. With 4 bases clipped from V and 0 bases from J, the junction kept 5 bases outside the gene matches. CDR3 sequence reads: CAISGQGAANYGYTF. In DNA form, the CDR3 reads TGTGCCATCAGTGGACAGGGCGCAGCTAACTATGGCTACACCTTC.

The V call is TRBV5-4, the J call TRBJ1-2; 7 bases map to TRBD1. The CDR3 length is 13 residues. CDR1 and CDR2 (germline): SGHNT, YYREEE (reference sequence). J gave up 2 bases and V 4 bases, and 2 bases lay outside the gene matches. CDR3 in amino acids: CASSPGQNYGYTF. The CDR3 DNA sequence: TGTGCCAGCAGCCCGGGACAGAACTATGGCTACACCTTC.

This chain joins TRBV9 and TRBJ1-2, with D maybe TRBD1 (6 bases). Germline V CDR1 and CDR2: SGDLS, YYNGEE. V was trimmed by 3 bases and J by 8 bases, leaving 17 bases between them. The CDR3 covers 14 residues. The CDR3 coding sequence is TGTGCCAGCAGCGCACAGGGCTCTCTAGAGGGCTACACCTTC. This codes for CASSAQGSLEGYTF.

The J gene is TRBJ1-2, the V gene TRBV7-8; D remains unclear. The V end was cut by 1 base, the J end by 7 bases, with 13 bases between. The germline V gene has CDR1 SGHVS and CDR2 FQNEAQ. This CDR3 has 14 residues. In DNA form, the CDR3 reads TGTGCCAGCAGCTTAGAACTTGACTTCGTTGGCTACACCTTC. Its protein product is CASSLELDFVGYTF.

The chain carries TRBV18 and TRBJ1-1; 11 bases map to TRBD1. V dropped 1 base and J dropped 4; count of bases not matched to a gene: 20. Germline V gene data show CDR1 as KGHSH and CDR2 as LQKENI. CDR3 length: 21 residues. This CDR3 is CASSPQGPSGQGVFGITEAFF. For the CDR3, the DNA is TGTGCCAGCTCACCACAGGGGCCATCGGGACAGGGGGTATTCGGGATCACTGAAGCTTTCTTT.

The V call is TRBV7-9, the J call TRBJ1-1; 8 bases align to TRBD1. The CDR3 sequence is 18 residues long. V was pared by 5 bases and J by 4 bases, with 18 bases of the junction left unmatched. Germline loops: CDR1 SEHNR, CDR2 FQNEAQ (reference sequence). CDR3 protein: CASSRLSSSGGRSTEAFF. CDR3 sequence (DNA): TGTGCCAGCAGCAGACTCTCTTCATCAGGGGGCCGGAGCACTGAAGCTTTCTTT. The full variable domain, rest sourced from reference TRBV7-9 and TRBJ1-1, is DTGVSQNPRHKITKRGQNVTFRCDPISEHNRLYWYRQTLGQGPEFLTYFQNEAQLEKSRLLSDRFSAERPKGSFSTLEIQRTEQGDSAMYLCASSRLSSSGGRSTEAFFGQGTRLTVV.

The chain has TRBV6-6 and TRBJ1-5, with TRBD1 matching 7 bases. Germline loops: CDR1 MNHNY, CDR2 SVGAGI (reference sequence). V shed 2 bases, J shed 4 bases, and the junction held 5 bases outside the gene matches. The length of the CDR3 is 15 residues. Here the CDR3 reads CASSYGGQSNQPQHF. For the CDR3, the DNA is TGTGCCAGCAGTTACGGGGGACAGTCTAATCAGCCCCAGCATTTT.

V and J are TRBV5-1 and TRBJ2-6; tentative D call: TRBD1 (5 bases). V shed 3 bases and J shed 2 bases, with 12 bases lying between them. CDR1 and CDR2 from the germline V gene are SGHRS and YFSETQ. The CDR3 has 16 residues. The DNA for the CDR3 is TGCGCCAGCAGCTCAGGCAGGGTGGCTGGGGCCAACGTCCTGACTTTC. Its translation is CASSSGRVAGANVLTF. Full variable domain (outside the CDR3, taken from reference TRBV5-1 and TRBJ2-6): KAGVTQTPRYLIKTRGQQVTLSCSPISGHRSVSWYQQTPGQGLQFLFEYFSETQRNKGNFPGRFSGRQFSNSRSEMNVSTLELGDSALYLCASSSGRVAGANVLTFGAGSRLTVL.

V is TRBV6-6 and J is TRBJ2-1, with 10 bases aligning to TRBD1. Looked up from germline, CDR1 is MNHNY and CDR2 is SVGAGI (reference sequence). The CDR3 extends over 13 amino acids. Germline trimming cut 5 bases from V and 8 bases from J; bases unmatched to any gene: 3. The CDR3 spells CASSRDRGHEQFF. DNA of the CDR3: TGTGCCAGCAGTCGGGACAGGGGCCATGAGCAGTTCTTC.

This clone was recorded a few times. The chain combines TRBV24-1 with TRBJ2-1; 7 bases align to TRBD2. The germline CDR1 and CDR2 sequences are KGHDR and SFDVKD. The CDR3 is made up of 15 amino acids. The V and J ends lost 0 bases and 8 bases, in that order; junction bases with no gene match: 6. The CDR3 loop is CATSDLGRELDEQFF. The DNA for the CDR3 is TGTGCCACCAGTGATTTGGGGCGGGAGTTAGATGAGCAGTTCTTC.

This chain connects TRBV18 to TRBJ2-3, with D tentatively TRBD1 (5 bases). Germline V gene lookup returns CDR1 KGHSH and CDR2 LQKENI. The CDR3 contains 13 residues. Trimming cost V 6 bases and J 4 bases, with 11 bases left between them. The CDR3 spells CASSYQGPDTQYF. The CDR3 coding sequence is TGTGCCAGCTCTTATCAGGGCCCAGATACGCAGTATTTT.

The chain has TRBV18 and TRBJ1-1; tentatively, D is TRBD1 (5 bases). This CDR3 contains 13 residues. CDR1 and CDR2 (germline): KGHSH, LQKENI. V shed 3 bases and J shed 7 bases, with 12 bases lying between them. CDR3 region: CASSPNIQGEAFF. The DNA for the CDR3 is TGTGCCAGCTCACCGAACATTCAGGGTGAAGCTTTCTTT.

The chain recombines TRBV5-1 with TRBJ2-1; the match to TRBD1 covers 9 bases. The germline CDR1 and CDR2 sequences are SGHRS and YFSETQ. The CDR3 sequence is 15 residues long. Trimming took 6 bases from V and 9 from J; bases not matched to a gene: 13. The CDR3: CASTLEDRGSGEQFF. In nucleotides, the CDR3 is TGCGCCAGCACCTTAGAGGACAGGGGATCAGGTGAGCAGTTCTTC.

J is TRBJ2-4 and V is TRBV23-1, with D maybe TRBD2 (6 bases). TRBV23-1 is given ORF status, its function remaining uncertain. V dropped 0 bases and J dropped 8 bases, with 20 bases sitting between them. The CDR3 consists of 17 residues. The CDR3 bases are TGCGCCAGCAGTCAATCGTCCGCGGGGTACTCATTTGACATTCAGTACTTC. This sequence encodes CASSQSSAGYSFDIQYF.